This T cell receptor (beta chain) was captured by sequencing in a study of cytomegalovirus exposure and HLA in healthy donors. Study-level findings and limits: As confirmed in vitro, three CMV-associated chains were specific for CMV antigens. For cytomegalovirus status, the classifier reportedly gave diagnoses with high specificity and sensitivity. TCR beta chains numbering 164 were designated cytomegalovirus-associated.

The CDR3 has 15 residues. The ends were cut back, 2 bases at V and 1 base at J, with 11 bases in the middle. Germline V gives CDR1 MNHEY, CDR2 SMNVEV (reference sequence). For this clone: Antigen specificity is unknown.

Repertoires were generated with immunoSEQ multiplex PCR, while TCRdb's copy carries only in-frame clones and drops some. The sample contains more than 95,000 clones, about 85% of which appear only once. The sequence came from a man aged 18 to 29 in good health and CMV-seropositive. The sample comprised PBMCs. This chain joins TRBV27 and TRBJ1-1; no reliable D call. This CDR3 is CASSLGRTGNTEAFF. CDR3 coding DNA: TGTGCCAGCAGTTTAGGGAGGACTGGGAACACTGAAGCTTTCTTT.